Listed below are T cell receptor beta chains from one sample, sequenced in a study of shared clonotypes between healthy human individuals. Only in-frame clones appear in the TCRdb table, and some are missing; sequencing was by immunoSEQ multiplex PCR. The sample lists about 2.4 million clones; approximately 93% were seen once. The sample taken for sequencing was naive CD4+ T cells from PBMCs. The receptor source for this set is a man aged 18 to 35 in good health. Some clones in this sample may be carry-over from other donors' samples. CDR3s include the opening cysteine and the closing phenylalanine or tryptophan. Each record gives: J gene, V gene, CDR3 protein.

J gene: TRBJ2-1
V gene: TRBV6-1
CDR3 protein: CASSGLGGYNEQFF

J gene: TRBJ1-5
V gene: TRBV19
CDR3 protein: CASSTGGLSNQPQHF

J gene: TRBJ2-1
V gene: TRBV7-3
CDR3 protein: CASSLSPGQGVNEQFF

J gene: TRBJ2-2
V gene: TRBV5-1
CDR3 protein: CASSLGAVNTGELFF

J gene: TRBJ2-7
V gene: TRBV2
CDR3 protein: CASSISGYSYEQYF

J gene: TRBJ2-1
V gene: TRBV6-1
CDR3 protein: CASSGGRVIDNEQFF

J gene: TRBJ2-2
V gene: TRBV5-4
CDR3 protein: CASSLGTWGTGELFF

J gene: TRBJ2-2
V gene: TRBV2
CDR3 protein: CASTNRDRATGELFF

J gene: TRBJ2-7
V gene: TRBV28
CDR3 protein: CASAAVGLATKPLYEQYF

J gene: TRBJ2-5
V gene: TRBV29-1
CDR3 protein: CSVGGSWETQYF

J gene: TRBJ1-1
V gene: TRBV30
CDR3 protein: CAWSPNQPNTEAFF

J gene: TRBJ1-4
V gene: TRBV27
CDR3 protein: CASSLGQGDPFNEKLFF

J gene: TRBJ2-5
V gene: TRBV28
CDR3 protein: CASSLRAPWDQYF

J gene: TRBJ1-5
V gene: TRBV7-2
CDR3 protein: CASSFQGYQPQHF

J gene: TRBJ1-3
V gene: TRBV28
CDR3 protein: CASSLFSRRYSTIYF

J gene: TRBJ2-3
V gene: TRBV5-6
CDR3 protein: CASSLVASDTQYF

J gene: TRBJ2-3
V gene: TRBV28
CDR3 protein: CASIAPGTDTQYF

J gene: TRBJ2-2
V gene: TRBV25-1
CDR3 protein: CASSVGGRRSTGELFF

J gene: TRBJ2-5
V gene: TRBV11-2
CDR3 protein: CASSPGQQETQYF

J gene: TRBJ2-1
V gene: TRBV6-5
CDR3 protein: CASSLASAIYNEQFF

J gene: TRBJ1-3
V gene: TRBV29-1
CDR3 protein: CSVEGQLNTIYF

J gene: TRBJ2-4
V gene: TRBV28
CDR3 protein: CASSLLDRERNIQYF

J gene: TRBJ1-5
V gene: TRBV18
CDR3 protein: CASSPGRADNQPQHF

J gene: TRBJ2-1
V gene: TRBV19
CDR3 protein: CASSSITSFRKVSEQFF

J gene: TRBJ1-5
V gene: TRBV19
CDR3 protein: CASRADYRRGTWPQHF

J gene: TRBJ2-5
V gene: TRBV6-5
CDR3 protein: CASSYSLAGSGETQYF

J gene: TRBJ1-5
V gene: TRBV28
CDR3 protein: CASSHNLDQPQHF

J gene: TRBJ1-1
V gene: TRBV13
CDR3 protein: CASSFQQGAKPEAFF

J gene: TRBJ2-7
V gene: TRBV10-1
CDR3 protein: CASSESMGRNSYEQYF

J gene: TRBJ1-3
V gene: TRBV18
CDR3 protein: CASSHPGTAGSGNTIYF

J gene: TRBJ1-2
V gene: TRBV27
CDR3 protein: CASSPSYGYTF

J gene: TRBJ2-5
V gene: TRBV9
CDR3 protein: CASSGGTGGTETQYF

J gene: TRBJ1-2
V gene: TRBV6-1
CDR3 protein: CASSERIGTAPYGYTF

J gene: TRBJ2-1
V gene: TRBV11-3
CDR3 protein: CASSLEGTSGYNEQFF

J gene: TRBJ2-7
V gene: TRBV5-1
CDR3 protein: CASSRDRAYEQYF

J gene: TRBJ1-1
V gene: TRBV30
CDR3 protein: CAWSRNTEAFF

J gene: TRBJ1-3
V gene: TRBV4-1
CDR3 protein: CASSQLSGNTIYF

J gene: TRBJ2-7
V gene: TRBV5-1
CDR3 protein: CASSLGGFGGYYEQYF

J gene: TRBJ2-2
V gene: TRBV18
CDR3 protein: CASSTLTGGNTGELFF

J gene: TRBJ1-5
V gene: TRBV28
CDR3 protein: CAARVGNQPQHF

J gene: TRBJ1-1
V gene: TRBV6-5
CDR3 protein: CASSYSNLGHTEAFF

J gene: TRBJ1-1
V gene: TRBV5-1
CDR3 protein: CASSWEPGGGGTEAFF

J gene: TRBJ2-1
V gene: TRBV7-3
CDR3 protein: CASSLGEYNEQFF

J gene: TRBJ2-2
V gene: TRBV29-1
CDR3 protein: CSFVFRNTGELFF

J gene: TRBJ1-2
V gene: TRBV30
CDR3 protein: CAWTLDGGTRGYTF

J gene: TRBJ2-3
V gene: TRBV7-9
CDR3 protein: CASSPLWPTDTQYF

J gene: TRBJ1-2
V gene: TRBV18
CDR3 protein: CASSLNIEGHNYGYTF

J gene: TRBJ1-1
V gene: TRBV5-1
CDR3 protein: CASSSPTQGDTEAFF

J gene: TRBJ1-5
V gene: TRBV5-4
CDR3 protein: CASSFQNQPQHF

J gene: TRBJ1-5
V gene: TRBV6-5
CDR3 protein: CASSPPGRGNQPQHF

J gene: TRBJ2-1
V gene: TRBV19
CDR3 protein: CASSIVRGGEQFF